These 14 T cell receptor beta chains were sequenced from one sample in a study of siplizumab effects on memory and regulatory T cells. The assay was immunoSEQ multiplex PCR, and TCRdb's table has in-frame clones only and misses some. The profile shows 75,000 to 100,000 clones, nearly 95% of them singletons. Sample: non-Treg CD4+ T cells sorted from blood. Receptors originate from a human donor in good health.

The rearrangement uses TRBV19 and TRBJ1-1; D is uncertain. In germline, CDR1 is LNHDA, CDR2 SQIVND (reference sequence). This CDR3 region has 14 residues. V was clipped by 3 bases and J by 0 bases, with 8 bases between them. CDR3 protein: CASSMRPMNTEAFF. DNA for the CDR3: TGTGCCAGTAGTATGAGACCTATGAACACTGAAGCTTTCTTT.

The chain links TRBV19 to TRBJ2-4; 9 bases are shared with TRBD1. This CDR3 region has 16 residues. Germline values: CDR1 LNHDA, CDR2 SQIVND (reference sequence). V shed 4 bases and J 3 bases; nucleotides not matched to a gene: 7. CDR3 amino acids: CASSRGQGFVKNIQYF. The DNA of the CDR3 is TGTGCCAGTAGTAGAGGACAGGGGTTTGTCAAAAACATTCAGTACTTC.

J is TRBJ1-2 and V is TRBV11-1; TRBD1 is a possible D gene (5 bases). V was clipped by 5 bases and J by 3 bases, with 10 bases between them. Germline loops: CDR1 SGHAT, CDR2 FQDESV (reference sequence). The CDR3 length is 13 residues. The CDR3 protein is CASSPRDHYGYTF. CDR3 coding DNA: TGTGCCAGCAGCCCCAGGGATCACTATGGCTACACCTTC.

This chain links TRBV7-3 with TRBJ2-3, with D uncertain. The CDR3 has 15 amino acids. Germline CDR1 and CDR2: SGHTA and FQGTGA. Trimming removed 5 bases at V and 6 bases at J, with 18 bases between. The CDR3 loop is CASSDRAQPGDTQYF. CDR3 nucleotides: TGTGCCAGCAGCGACCGGGCCCAACCCGGGGATACGCAGTATTTT.

Only one count was recorded for this clone. The chain couples TRBV5-1 to TRBJ1-2; no reliable D call. The CDR3 loop spans 13 amino acids. With 0 bases removed from V and 4 bases from J, the gap between germline ends came to 7 bases. From germline, CDR1 is SGHRS and CDR2 YFSETQ. The CDR3 DNA sequence: TGCGCCAGCAGCTTGGGGTTCTCCTATGGCTACACCTTC. It is translated as CASSLGFSYGYTF.

This chain links TRBV9 with TRBJ2-1; D is unresolved. Germline V gene sequence: CDR1 SGDLS, CDR2 YYNGEE. The CDR3 is 15 amino acids. V lost 4 bases to trimming and J lost 6 bases, with 17 bases between them. CDR3 DNA sequence: TGTGCCAGCAGCCCCCGGTTCATTGGGTCCAATGAGCAGTTCTTC. Translated, it gives CASSPRFIGSNEQFF.

V and J are TRBV5-4 and TRBJ1-3; D unclear. The CDR3 is made up of 14 amino acids. Trimming left V 0 bases short and J 1 base short, with 5 bases between. Per germline, CDR1 SGHNT and CDR2 YYREEE (reference sequence). The CDR3 bases are TGTGCCAGCAGCTTGGCGGGTTCTGGAAACACCATATATTTT. Translating gives CASSLAGSGNTIYF.

The genes are TRBV7-2 and TRBJ1-5; 7 nucleotides match TRBD1. The CDR3 spans 14 residues. V shed 5 bases and J 6 bases; nucleotides not matched to a gene: 7. CDR1 is SGHTA and CDR2 is FQGNSA in the germline V gene. The CDR3 DNA follows: TGTGCCAGCAGCGCAGACAGGGTTGGTCAGCCCCAGCATTTT. Amino acids: CASSADRVGQPQHF.

This clone is a singleton in its sample. J is TRBJ2-7 and V is TRBV7-2; 9 nucleotides agree with TRBD2. V trimming: 5 bases; J trimming: 6 bases; junction bases outside the gene matches: 11. This CDR3 contains 15 residues. CDR1 and CDR2 from the germline V gene are SGHTA and FQGNSA. The CDR3 region has the DNA TGTGCCAGCAGCCCAGATAGCGGGAGAGGCGCCGAGCAGTACTTC. Residues: CASSPDSGRGAEQYF.

The CDR3 DNA reads as TGTGCCAGCAGCTCGCTCGGGGGCCAAGAGACCCAGTACTTC. It codes for CASSSLGGQETQYF. V is TRBV5-8 and J is TRBJ2-5, with a tentative D call TRBD2 (6 bases). V dropped 3 bases and J dropped 1 base, with 10 bases sitting between them. The CDR3 length is 14 residues. In germline, CDR1 is SGHTS, CDR2 YDEGEE.

The chain links TRBV13 to TRBJ1-1; D remains unclear. The V gene's germline CDR1 is PRHDT and CDR2 FYEKMQ (reference sequence). Trimming stripped 3 bases from V and 5 bases from J, with 13 bases between. The CDR3 runs to 14 residues. The CDR3 is CASSFSAVLTEAFF. CDR3 DNA: TGTGCCAGCAGCTTTTCTGCAGTCTTAACTGAAGCTTTCTTT.

This clone showed up just once. The CDR3 nucleotides read TGTGCCTGGAGCGCCGGGGGGGGCTATGGCTACACCTTC. Amino acid sequence: CAWSAGGGYGYTF. The chain has TRBV30 and TRBJ1-2; the D gene is possibly TRBD1 (5 bases). The CDR3 runs 13 residues. CDR1 is GTSNPN, CDR2 SVGIG, per germline (reference sequence). V was shortened by 3 bases and J by 4 bases, with 12 bases between the two germline ends.

V and J are TRBV30 and TRBJ2-2; D is ambiguous. The germline gives CDR1 GTSNPN, CDR2 SVGIG (reference sequence). The CDR3 has 13 residues. Trimming left V 3 bases short and J 2 bases short, with 7 bases between. The CDR3 here is CAWRSSNTGELFF. The CDR3 DNA reads TGTGCCTGGAGATCGTCTAACACCGGGGAGCTGTTTTTT.

This chain links TRBV5-1 with TRBJ2-1; no clear D gene. V lost 0 bases, J lost 9 bases, and 16 bases lay in between. Looked up from germline, CDR1 is SGHRS and CDR2 is YFSETQ. The CDR3 consists of 15 residues. In DNA, the CDR3 is TGCGCCAGCAGCTTGGCCGAGTGGATAGCTGGTGAGCAGTTCTTC. This encodes CASSLAEWIAGEQFF.